Listed here are 15 T cell receptor beta chains from one sample, sequenced in a study of blood T cells in healthy people across ages. A second PCR, run for roughly 7 to 11 cycles, used a sample-barcoded 5' primer plus a J-beta primer mix. A single record per CDR3 protein comes from TCRdb applying MiXCR to the 5' RACE reads. Here the sample spans under 1,000,000 distinct CDR3 sequences, around 50% being singletons. The sequencing sample was made of blood. The source is a man aged 80 or over in good health.

This clonotype was counted only a few times. The CDR3 sequence is CASSETAIYGYTF. CDR3 DNA: TGTGCCAGCAGTGAGACAGCAATATATGGCTACACCTTC. The J gene is TRBJ1-2, the V gene TRBV2; tentative D call: TRBD1 (5 bases). V was clipped by 3 bases and J by 5 bases, with 10 bases between them. The germline V gene has CDR1 SNHLY and CDR2 FYNNEI. The CDR3 loop spans 13 amino acids.

The CDR3 spells CSTGLPGFETQYF. CDR3 DNA: TGCAGTACGGGACTTCCCGGTTTTGAGACCCAGTACTTC. The rearrangement joins TRBV20-1 to TRBJ2-5; perhaps TRBD2 as D (6 bases). CDR1 DFQATT and CDR2 SNEGSKA come from the germline V gene (reference sequence). V gave up 8 bases and J gave up 5 bases, with 18 bases separating them. The CDR3 consists of 13 residues.

The chain combines TRBV7-2 with TRBJ2-1, with 13 bases lining up with TRBD2. The V and J ends lost 2 bases and 5 bases, in that order; junction bases with no gene match: 6. This CDR3 region has 17 residues. The germline V gene encodes CDR1 SGHTA and CDR2 FQGNSA. The CDR3 loop reads CASSLRGLAGQNNEQFF. The DNA for the CDR3 is TGTGCCAGCAGCTTAAGGGGACTAGCGGGACAGAACAATGAGCAGTTCTTC.

As to this clonotype: A much larger clone differs from this one at a single base, so this may be a read error. The chain has TRBV7-2 and TRBJ2-1; D is uncertain. The germline V and J ends were trimmed by 5 bases and 10 bases, with 12 bases remaining between them. Germline loops: CDR1 SGHTA, CDR2 FQGNSA. The CDR3 is 12 residues long. For the CDR3, the DNA is TGTGCCAGCAGCGTTGGGTCTTACGAGCAGTTCTTC. Encoded protein: CASSVGSYEQFF.

CDR3 in DNA: TGCGCCAGCAGCTTGGATTTGGCTAGCGGGGGACGGGGGGAGCAGTTCTTC. Translation gives CASSLDLASGGRGEQFF. J is TRBJ2-1 and V is TRBV5-1, with TRBD2 matching over 10 bases. CDR1 is SGHRS, CDR2 YFSETQ, per germline. The CDR3 is 17 residues long. Germline trimming cut 0 bases from V and 10 bases from J; bases unmatched to any gene: 13.

The J gene is TRBJ2-5, the V gene TRBV7-9; 11 bases map to TRBD2. The CDR3 is 14 residues long. Per germline, CDR1 SEHNR and CDR2 FQNEAQ (reference sequence). With 4 bases clipped from V and 4 bases from J, the junction kept 2 bases outside the gene matches. This chain's CDR3 is CASSCLAGGETQYF. DNA for the CDR3: TGTGCCAGCAGCTGCCTAGCGGGAGGAGAGACCCAGTACTTC.

This sequence joins TRBV10-3 and TRBJ1-2; 7 nucleotides match TRBD1. The CDR3 loop spans 16 amino acids. V was pared by 2 bases and J by 8 bases, with 14 bases of the junction left unmatched. Germline V gene lookup returns CDR1 ENHRY and CDR2 SYGVKD. The CDR3 nucleotides are TGTGCCATCAGTGAGCCTTTGGGACAGCTCTCGGGGGGCTACACCTTC. This codes for CAISEPLGQLSGGYTF.

V is TRBV19 and J is TRBJ2-2; D is unresolved. This CDR3 is 15 amino acids long. The ends were cut back, 0 bases at V and 0 bases at J, with 5 bases in the middle. Germline V gene data show CDR1 as LNHDA and CDR2 as SQIVND (reference sequence). The CDR3 here is CASSIEGSNTGELFF. CDR3 coding DNA: TGTGCCAGTAGTATAGAGGGATCGAACACCGGGGAGCTGTTTTTT.

The chain combines TRBV28 with TRBJ2-3, with a possible D match to TRBD1 (6 bases). Germline V gene data show CDR1 as MDHEN and CDR2 as SYDVKM. V gave up 5 bases and J gave up 5 bases, with 14 bases separating them. CDR3 size: 14 residues. The CDR3 region is CASSNHRAGDTQYF. The CDR3 DNA reads as TGTGCCAGCAGTAACCACAGGGCGGGAGATACGCAGTATTTT.

This clonotype was observed a handful of times. This chain uses TRBV11-2 with TRBJ2-7; unclear D gene. Germline lookup yields CDR1 SGHAT and CDR2 FQNNGV. This CDR3 has 14 residues. V was clipped by 3 bases and J by 0 bases, with 9 bases between them. The CDR3 loop is CASSFGLSSYEQYF. In DNA, the CDR3 is TGTGCCAGCAGCTTCGGTCTCAGCTCCTACGAGCAGTACTTC.

CDR3 in amino acids: CSGSGGGELFF. CDR3 in DNA: TGCAGCGGATCAGGGGGGGGGGAGCTGTTTTTT. The chain links TRBV29-1 to TRBJ2-2, with a weak D call TRBD1 (7 bases). Per germline, CDR1 SQVTM and CDR2 ANQGSEA. V lost 7 bases and J lost 8, with 11 bases in between. This CDR3 is built from 11 residues.

J is TRBJ2-5 and V is TRBV7-3; tentative D call: TRBD1 (5 bases). This CDR3 comprises 13 residues. V gave up 5 bases and J gave up 4 bases, with 11 bases separating them. The germline V gene encodes CDR1 SGHTA and CDR2 FQGTGA. CDR3 residues: CASSNQGLETQYF. CDR3 sequence (DNA): TGTGCCAGCAGCAACCAGGGTTTAGAGACCCAGTACTTC.

This clonotype was recorded at least ten times. The genes are TRBV24-1 and TRBJ2-1, with 7 positions matching TRBD2. Germline CDR1 and CDR2: KGHDR and SFDVKD. The CDR3 spans 19 residues. V lost 4 bases to trimming and J lost 5 bases; unmatched junction nucleotides: 19. The CDR3 is CATSDRTRGTTSRNNEQFF. The CDR3 bases are TGTGCCACCAGTGACCGGACTAGGGGAACCACGTCACGGAACAATGAGCAGTTCTTC.

The V and J genes are TRBV6-1 and TRBJ2-5; D remains ambiguous. This CDR3 contains 13 residues. The V gene lost 1 base and the J gene lost 7 bases, with 10 bases spanning the gap. In germline, CDR1 is MNHNS, CDR2 SASEGT. The CDR3 loop is CASSEVQTGTQYF. DNA for the CDR3: TGTGCCAGCAGTGAAGTACAGACGGGGACCCAGTACTTC.

The chain employs TRBV9 and TRBJ2-3; 9 bases map to TRBD2. Looked up from germline, CDR1 is SGDLS and CDR2 is YYNGEE. J was trimmed by 1 base and V by 2 bases; bases with no gene match: 14. The CDR3 extends over 19 amino acids. The CDR3 region has the DNA TGTGCCAGCAGCGTTTCCCTACTAGCGGGTCTCAGGGGCACAGATACGCAGTATTTT. This sequence encodes CASSVSLLAGLRGTDTQYF.